Listed below are T cell receptor beta chains from one sample, sequenced in a study of beta chain features in type 1 diabetes. Only in-frame clones appear in the TCRdb table, and some are missing; sequencing was by immunoSEQ multiplex PCR. In the table there are 150,000 to 160,000 clones, around 10% of which are singletons. The material sequenced was central memory CD4+ T cells from blood. These TCRs come from a young man in good health. Each CDR3 is given with its conserved first and last residue. D genes are given only for firm matches. Where a row states a size, it is once, few, many or the class of an expanded clone; other rows omit it.

D	size	V	J	length	DNA	CDR3
.	.	TRBV29-1	TRBJ2-1	14	TGCAGCGTAGGGGGTACAGGGACGTACAATGAGCAGTTCTTC	CSVGGTGTYNEQFF
TRBD1	.	TRBV27	TRBJ2-7	15	TGTGCCAGCAGTTTACGTCGGGACAGATTATACGAGCAGTACTTC	CASSLRRDRLYEQYF
TRBD2	.	TRBV28	TRBJ2-5	15	TGTGCCAGCAGCCAGGGACTAGCGGGACAAGAGACCCAGTACTTC	CASSQGLAGQETQYF
TRBD2	.	TRBV7-3	TRBJ2-7	14	TGTGCCAGCAGCTTAACGGAGAGCGGGACCGAGCAGTACTTC	CASSLTESGTEQYF
TRBD1	.	TRBV9	TRBJ2-3	16	TGTGCCAGCAGCCTACGTGGGACAGGGGTCTGGGATACGCAGTATTTT	CASSLRGTGVWDTQYF
.	.	TRBV7-9	TRBJ2-7	14	TGTGCAAGCATGGGGCCCTCCTACAACTACGAGCAGTACTTC	CASMGPSYNYEQYF
.	many	TRBV4-3	TRBJ1-1	20	TGCGCCAGCAGCCAAGATCGGGCCGGACTCAAGGTTGGGCCAAACACTGAAGCTTTCTTT	CASSQDRAGLKVGPNTEAFF
.	.	TRBV18	TRBJ2-6	15	TGTGCCAGCTCACGACAGAACTCTGGGGCCAACGTCCTGACTTTC	CASSRQNSGANVLTF
TRBD2	.	TRBV19	TRBJ2-1	17	TGTGCCAGTACCTCCCGGACTAGCGGGGGGATGTACAATGAGCAGTTCTTC	CASTSRTSGGMYNEQFF
.	few	TRBV5-1	TRBJ2-7	14	TGCGCCAGCAGCGGACGGACAGATAACTACGAGCAGTACTTC	CASSGRTDNYEQYF
TRBD2	.	TRBV7-2	TRBJ2-7	14	TGTGCCAGCAGCTTGAGGGAGGGCCCCTACGAGCAGTACTTC	CASSLREGPYEQYF
.	few	TRBV4-2	TRBJ2-5	14	TGTGCCAGCAGCCAAGAAGCGCTGGGGGAGACCCAGTACTTC	CASSQEALGETQYF
TRBD2	few	TRBV4-2	TRBJ2-7	16	TGTGCCAGCAGCCAAGAGGGGACTAGCGGGCGGCACGAGCAGTACTTC	CASSQEGTSGRHEQYF
TRBD1	few	TRBV5-6	TRBJ2-7	16	TGTGCCAGCAGCTTGGTTGGGACAGGGGCGACCTACGAGCAGTACTTC	CASSLVGTGATYEQYF
TRBD1	.	TRBV28	TRBJ2-7	15	TGTGCCAGCAGTCGGACAGGGGGCCATCCCTACGAGCAGTACTTC	CASSRTGGHPYEQYF
.	.	TRBV2	TRBJ2-7	14	TGTGCCAGCAGTGAAAGGGGGGAGTCCTACGAGCAGTACTTC	CASSERGESYEQYF
.	few	TRBV28	TRBJ2-1	12	TGTGCCAGCAGTTCTAGGGGAAATGAGCAGTTCTTC	CASSSRGNEQFF
.	few	TRBV7-2	TRBJ2-1	16	TGTGCCAGCAGCTTAGAAAGTACACGAGTTTGGAATGAGCAGTTCTTC	CASSLESTRVWNEQFF
TRBD2	many	TRBV5-1	TRBJ2-1	15	TGCGCCAGCAGCTTCATAGCGGGAGGGCCAGATGAGCAGTTCTTC	CASSFIAGGPDEQFF
.	few	TRBV5-1	TRBJ2-1	16	TGCGCCAGCAGCTTGTTCGTTATGGGGTCCTACAATGAGCAGTTCTTC	CASSLFVMGSYNEQFF
.	.	TRBV5-3	TRBJ2-5	14	TGTGCCAGGAGCCTCTCAGGGATACAAGAGACCCAGTACTTC	CARSLSGIQETQYF
.	.	TRBV18	TRBJ2-3	16	TGTGCCAGCTCACCGCCCGGGACCCTCGGCACAGATACGCAGTATTTT	CASSPPGTLGTDTQYF
TRBD1	few	TRBV6-1	TRBJ2-1	14	TGTGCCAGCTTTGACAGGGTATTCGACAATGAGCAGTTCTTC	CASFDRVFDNEQFF